Listed below are T cell receptor beta chains from one sample, sequenced in a study of T cell responses to AZD1222 COVID-19 vaccine. Method: immunoSEQ multiplex PCR; TCRdb's copy keeps in-frame clones and lacks some. The sample includes some 130,000 clones, approximately 85% of them seen just once. Sequencing used peripheral blood, obtained on day 0 of AZD1222 vaccination. All receptors derive from an adult in good health. Both conserved end residues are part of each CDR3. The D gene is left open where the match is weak. Size tells how often a clone was seen (once, few, many) or the class of an expanded clone, and some rows leave it out.

abundance: -; v_gene: TRBV9; d_gene: -; j_gene: TRBJ1-2; CDR3aa: CASSVVGASNYGYTF; CDR3nt: TGTGCCAGCAGCGTAGTGGGCGCAAGTAACTATGGCTACACCTTC
abundance: once; v_gene: TRBV11-2; d_gene: -; j_gene: TRBJ1-1; CDR3aa: CASSPLFQNTEAFF; CDR3nt: TGTGCCAGCAGCCCTTTATTTCAGAACACTGAAGCTTTCTTT
abundance: -; v_gene: TRBV7-2; d_gene: -; j_gene: TRBJ2-1; CDR3aa: CASSPSRGRDEQFF; CDR3nt: TGTGCCAGCAGCCCCTCTAGGGGAAGGGATGAGCAGTTCTTC
abundance: -; v_gene: TRBV5-1; d_gene: TRBD1; j_gene: TRBJ2-7; CDR3aa: CASSTDRAGNEQYF; CDR3nt: TGCGCCAGCAGCACGGACAGGGCGGGAAACGAGCAGTACTTC
abundance: few; v_gene: TRBV5-1; d_gene: -; j_gene: TRBJ2-1; CDR3aa: CASSSGRRGDYEQFF; CDR3nt: TGCGCCAGCAGCTCCGGACGTAGGGGGGACTATGAGCAGTTCTTC
abundance: -; v_gene: TRBV15; d_gene: -; j_gene: TRBJ1-2; CDR3aa: CATSRQGGGYTF; CDR3nt: TGTGCCACCAGCAGACAGGGCGGGGGCTACACCTTC
abundance: once; v_gene: TRBV10-3; d_gene: -; j_gene: TRBJ1-5; CDR3aa: CAISAGRSDQPQHF; CDR3nt: TGTGCCATCAGTGCCGGACGATCCGATCAGCCCCAGCATTTT
abundance: -; v_gene: TRBV29-1; d_gene: -; j_gene: TRBJ1-1; CDR3aa: CSGGFLNTEAFF; CDR3nt: TGCAGCGGCGGTTTCCTGAACACTGAAGCTTTCTTT
abundance: -; v_gene: TRBV7-8; d_gene: -; j_gene: TRBJ1-5; CDR3aa: CASSQATVNQPQHF; CDR3nt: TGTGCCAGCAGCCAAGCGACCGTTAATCAGCCCCAGCATTTT
abundance: -; v_gene: TRBV7-9; d_gene: -; j_gene: TRBJ1-5; CDR3aa: CASSLKGDNQPQHF; CDR3nt: TGTGCCAGCAGCTTAAAAGGGGACAATCAGCCCCAGCATTTT
abundance: -; v_gene: TRBV4-1; d_gene: -; j_gene: TRBJ1-6; CDR3aa: CASSYRNSPLHF; CDR3nt: TGCGCCAGCTCGTACCGGAATTCACCCCTCCACTTT
abundance: -; v_gene: TRBV7-2; d_gene: TRBD2; j_gene: TRBJ2-1; CDR3aa: CASSFGLAGVYNEQFF; CDR3nt: TGTGCCAGCAGCTTCGGACTAGCGGGAGTTTACAATGAGCAGTTCTTC
abundance: -; v_gene: TRBV30; d_gene: -; j_gene: TRBJ2-3; CDR3aa: CAWRDFTDTQYF; CDR3nt: TGTGCCTGGAGGGACTTCACAGATACGCAGTATTTT
abundance: -; v_gene: TRBV9; d_gene: -; j_gene: TRBJ2-5; CDR3aa: CASSVGGGVETQYF; CDR3nt: TGTGCCAGCAGCGTCGGAGGGGGCGTGGAGACCCAGTACTTC
abundance: -; v_gene: TRBV4-1; d_gene: -; j_gene: TRBJ1-5; CDR3aa: CASSQGVANQPQHF; CDR3nt: TGCGCCAGCAGCCAGGGGGTCGCCAATCAGCCCCAGCATTTT
abundance: -; v_gene: TRBV7-2; d_gene: -; j_gene: TRBJ1-2; CDR3aa: CASSLWDTSEGYTF; CDR3nt: TGTGCCAGCAGCCTCTGGGACACCTCTGAGGGCTACACCTTC
abundance: -; v_gene: TRBV13; d_gene: TRBD2; j_gene: TRBJ2-2; CDR3aa: CASSLTGVWDSGRRTGELFF; CDR3nt: TGTGCCAGCAGCTTAACAGGGGTATGGGATAGCGGGAGACGGACCGGGGAGCTGTTTTTT
abundance: -; v_gene: TRBV11-3; d_gene: TRBD2; j_gene: TRBJ2-5; CDR3aa: CASSSGSSGEGKTQYF; CDR3nt: TGTGCCAGCAGCTCAGGGAGTAGCGGGGAAGGGAAGACCCAGTACTTC
abundance: -; v_gene: TRBV6-1; d_gene: TRBD1; j_gene: TRBJ1-5; CDR3aa: CASSEAWRTGGSQPQHF; CDR3nt: TGTGCCAGCAGTGAAGCGTGGAGGACAGGAGGAAGTCAGCCCCAGCATTTT
abundance: -; v_gene: TRBV10-3; d_gene: -; j_gene: TRBJ1-6; CDR3aa: CAISLTGTDYNSPLHF; CDR3nt: TGTGCCATCAGTCTCACAGGGACGGACTATAATTCACCCCTCCACTTT
abundance: -; v_gene: TRBV10-3; d_gene: -; j_gene: TRBJ1-1; CDR3aa: CAIVSGQTNTEAFF; CDR3nt: TGTGCCATTGTGTCGGGACAAACGAACACTGAAGCTTTCTTT
abundance: -; v_gene: TRBV7-9; d_gene: -; j_gene: TRBJ1-4; CDR3aa: CASSPFRLRGTNEKLFF; CDR3nt: TGTGCCAGCAGCCCCTTCCGGCTCAGGGGAACTAATGAAAAACTGTTTTTT
abundance: -; v_gene: TRBV7-2; d_gene: -; j_gene: TRBJ2-7; CDR3aa: CASSLGTVEQYF; CDR3nt: TGTGCCAGCAGCTTAGGGACAGTCGAGCAGTACTTC
abundance: -; v_gene: TRBV2; d_gene: -; j_gene: TRBJ1-2; CDR3aa: CASSLQGNGYTF; CDR3nt: TGTGCCAGCAGCCTACAGGGCAATGGCTACACCTTC
abundance: -; v_gene: TRBV3-1/TRBV3-2; d_gene: -; j_gene: TRBJ1-5; CDR3aa: CASSQLYSNQPQHF; CDR3nt: TGTGCCAGCAGCCAACTATATAGCAATCAGCCCCAGCATTTT
abundance: -; v_gene: TRBV5-6; d_gene: -; j_gene: TRBJ1-1; CDR3aa: CASSSGGGPEAFF; CDR3nt: TGTGCCAGCAGCTCCGGCGGGGGGCCTGAAGCTTTCTTT
abundance: once; v_gene: TRBV7-2; d_gene: -; j_gene: TRBJ1-6; CDR3aa: CASSLFSERPLHF; CDR3nt: TGTGCCAGCAGCTTATTTTCCGAGCGACCCCTCCACTTT
abundance: -; v_gene: TRBV19; d_gene: -; j_gene: TRBJ1-2; CDR3aa: CASTPQGFGGYTF; CDR3nt: TGTGCCAGTACTCCTCAGGGGTTCGGGGGCTACACCTTC